These 16 T cell receptor beta chains came from one sample sequenced in a study of T-cell reconstitution after alpha-beta-depleted transplantation in children (TCRdb year 2016). Libraries were built with PCR. Sequencing took place on an Illumina HiSeq 2500. TCR library preparation used molecular barcoding, with unique molecular identifiers applied to normalize quantification of the TCRbeta repertoire. TCRdb trimmed public reads at Q25 via fastp, called clones via MiXCR and kept in-frame beta chains. Identical CDR3 protein sequences are pooled into one entry, listed with their most common genes and DNA. In all, the sample holds about 300,000 distinct CDR3 sequences, and about 9.5% of those were seen once. The ten biggest clones cover roughly 7.1% of the sample. What this sample's treatment or condition label stands for: allogeneic hematopoietic cell transplantation with graft depleted of TCRalphabeta T cells and CD19 B cells.

The sample was PBMCs, taken before TCRalphabeta/CD19-depleted stem cell transplant. The receptor source for this set is a boy younger than two with acute myeloid leukemia, due to receive a stem cell transplant.

The rearrangement joins TRBV5-1 to TRBJ2-5; 8 bases match TRBD2. Per germline, CDR1 SGHRS and CDR2 YFSETQ. The CDR3 covers 16 residues. The V segment lost 5 bases and the J segment 5 bases; nucleotides outside the gene matches: 14. This chain's CDR3 is CASSSAYGRAAETQYF. The CDR3, as DNA: TGCGCCAGCAGTTCCGCATACGGGAGGGCCGCGGAGACCCAGTACTTC.

This clonotype was observed many times. The rearrangement uses TRBV7-9 and TRBJ2-7, with TRBD1 matching 7 bases. Germline V lookup: CDR1 SEHNR, CDR2 FQNEAQ (reference sequence). This CDR3 is 15 amino acids long. Germline trimming cut 4 bases from V and 4 bases from J; bases unmatched to any gene: 10. The CDR3 spells CASSSPEGARYEQYF. The CDR3 DNA reads TGTGCCAGCAGCTCCCCAGAGGGGGCTAGGTACGAGCAGTACTTC.

This clonotype was seen ten or more times. This chain joins TRBV3-1 and TRBJ1-1; possibly TRBD1 for D (6 bases). The CDR3 has 16 amino acids. Trimming removed 6 bases from V and 3 bases from J, with 20 bases in between. Looked up from germline, CDR1 is LGHDT and CDR2 is YNNKEL (reference sequence). The CDR3: CASSLTGGGLDTEAFF. CDR3 nucleotide sequence: TGTGCCAGCAGTCTTACCGGGGGCGGATTGGACACTGAAGCTTTCTTT. The full variable domain, in which reference TRBV3-1 and TRBJ1-1 provide the parts outside the CDR3, is DTAVSQTPKYLVTQMGNDKSIKCEQNLGHDTMYWYKQDSKKFLKIMFSYNNKELIINETVPNRFSPKSPDKAHLNLHINSLELGDSAVYFCASSLTGGGLDTEAFFGQGTRLTVV.

This clonotype was observed at least ten times. The chain uses TRBV5-5 and TRBJ2-7, with D possibly being TRBD2 (5 bases). The length of the CDR3 is 14 residues. Germline V lookup: CDR1 SGHKS, CDR2 YYEKEE (reference sequence). V was shortened by 7 bases and J by 0 bases, with 14 bases between the two germline ends. CDR3 sequence (DNA): TGTGCCAGCGCAGTCAGCGGAGTCTCCTACGAGCAGTACTTC. This sequence encodes CASAVSGVSYEQYF.

At least ten counts were recorded for this clonotype. V gene TRBV10-3 combines with J gene TRBJ2-7; D perhaps matches TRBD2 (6 bases). Looked up from germline, CDR1 is ENHRY and CDR2 is SYGVKD. The CDR3 covers 13 residues. Deletions cut 7 bases from V and 3 bases from J, with 13 bases between. The CDR3 nucleotides are TGTGCCATCACACCGGGAGAACGCTACGAGCAGTACTTC. Its protein is CAITPGERYEQYF.

This clonotype was recorded at least ten times. V is TRBV15 and J is TRBJ1-6; D gene ambiguous. The V and J ends lost 3 bases and 7 bases respectively, with 4 bases between them. Germline-derived CDR1 and CDR2 are LNHNV and YYDKDF (reference sequence). The CDR3 contains 12 residues. The CDR3 bases are TGTGCCACCAGCAGCGGGAATTCACCCCTCCACTTT. This gives the protein CATSSGNSPLHF.

Points on this clonotype: This may come from a read error, since a much larger clone is one base off. This chain uses TRBV3-1 with TRBJ1-1, with 7 positions matching TRBD1. Germline CDR1 and CDR2: LGHDT and YNNKEL (reference sequence). The length of the CDR3 is 15 residues. The CDR3 is CASSLMTGINAEALF. CDR3 DNA sequence: TGTGCCAGCAGCCTGATGACAGGGATTAACGCTGAAGCTCTCTTT.

In its sample, this clonotype was seen many times. The chain links TRBV5-1 to TRBJ1-1, with a possible D match to TRBD1 (6 bases). V was shortened by 4 bases and J by 3 bases, with 13 bases between the two germline ends. The germline CDR1 and CDR2 sequences are SGHRS and YFSETQ. This CDR3 contains 14 residues. This CDR3 is CASSANRGDTEAFF. CDR3 sequence (DNA): TGCGCCAGCAGCGCCAATAGGGGGGACACTGAAGCTTTCTTT. Combining the CDR3 with reference TRBV5-1 and TRBJ1-1 gives the whole variable domain KAGVTQTPRYLIKTRGQQVTLSCSPISGHRSVSWYQQTPGQGLQFLFEYFSETQRNKGNFPGRFSGRQFSNSRSEMNVSTLELGDSALYLCASSANRGDTEAFFGQGTRLTVV.

This clonotype has at least ten counts. The chain has TRBV28 and TRBJ2-6; unclear D gene. V was shortened by 4 bases and J by 4 bases, with 20 bases between the two germline ends. Germline CDR1 and CDR2: MDHEN and SYDVKM. The CDR3 runs 18 residues. The CDR3 region is CASSSQPIAWAGANVLTF. CDR3 nucleotide sequence: TGTGCCAGCAGTTCCCAGCCGATTGCGTGGGCAGGGGCCAACGTCCTGACTTTC.

The chain is built from TRBV20-1 and TRBJ2-7, with 12 nucleotides matching TRBD2. The length of the CDR3 is 16 residues. The V segment lost 0 bases and the J segment 3 bases; nucleotides outside the gene matches: 6. Germline V lookup: CDR1 DFQATT, CDR2 SNEGSKA (reference sequence). The CDR3 nucleotides read TGCAGTGCTAGAGATTCGGCTAGCGGGGGGGGCTACGAGCAGTACTTC. This translates into CSARDSASGGGYEQYF.

This clonotype was counted many times. The chain joins TRBV5-1 to TRBJ2-3; possibly TRBD1 for D (5 bases). The CDR3 is 15 amino acids. V dropped 0 bases and J dropped 2 bases, with 10 bases sitting between them. Per germline, CDR1 SGHRS and CDR2 YFSETQ. Here the CDR3 reads CASSLEGAFTDTQYF. The CDR3, as DNA: TGCGCCAGCAGCTTGGAAGGGGCGTTCACAGATACGCAGTATTTT.

The chain joins TRBV28 to TRBJ2-3; 11 positions match TRBD2. The germline V gene encodes CDR1 MDHEN and CDR2 SYDVKM. The V gene end was trimmed by 6 bases and the J gene end by 5 bases; junction bases not matched to a gene: 7. This CDR3 has 15 residues. CDR3 DNA sequence: TGTGCCAGCAGAGGTAGCGGGGGGGCCCGAGATACGCAGTATTTT. Translating it yields CASRGSGGARDTQYF.

CDR3 in DNA: TGTGCCAGCGCTAGCGGGAGAGCCCACGAGCAGTACTTC. Translated, it gives CASASGRAHEQYF. The chain joins TRBV2 to TRBJ2-7, with 10 nucleotides matching TRBD2. There are 13 residues in the CDR3. CDR1 and CDR2 from the germline V gene are SNHLY and FYNNEI. The V and J ends lost 8 bases and 5 bases, in that order; junction bases with no gene match: 6. Looking up the rest from reference TRBV2 and TRBJ2-7 gives the full variable domain: EPEVTQTPSHQVTQMGQEVILRCVPISNHLYFYWYRQILGQKVEFLVSFYNNEISEKSEIFDDQFSVERPDGSNFTLKIRSTKLEDSAMYFCASASGRAHEQYFGPGTRLTVT.

This clonotype was recorded many times. This chain links TRBV7-9 with TRBJ2-3, with 11 bases fitting TRBD2. CDR1 and CDR2 from the germline V gene are SEHNR and FQNEAQ (reference sequence). V shed 6 bases, J shed 3 bases, and the junction held 11 bases outside the gene matches. This CDR3 region has 17 residues. CDR3 nucleotide sequence: TGTGCCAGCAGGCTAGGGACTAGCGGAGGGAGGACAGATACGCAGTATTTT. The encoded protein is CASRLGTSGGRTDTQYF.

The chain uses TRBV6-2 or TRBV6-3 and TRBJ2-7; 13 nucleotides line up with TRBD2. Trimming at V came to 2 bases and at J to 5 bases, leaving 12 bases not matched to a gene. The germline V gene encodes CDR1 MNHEY and CDR2 SVGEGT. The CDR3 totals 18 residues. CDR3 protein: CASSYPGVLAGGGNEQYF. CDR3 nucleotide sequence: TGTGCCAGCAGTTACCCCGGAGTACTAGCGGGAGGGGGCAACGAGCAGTACTTC.

Many counts were recorded for this clonotype. J is TRBJ1-2 and V is TRBV12-3 or TRBV12-4; the D is unclear. This CDR3 region has 13 residues. V gave up 2 bases and J gave up 6 bases, with 10 bases separating them. In nucleotides, the CDR3 is TGTGCCAGCAGTTTATGGGGTGGAGATGGCTACACCTTC. It encodes CASSLWGGDGYTF.